This paragraph reports one T cell receptor beta chain. Profiling relied on immunoSEQ multiplex PCR, and the TCRdb table lists in-frame clones only, not all of them. This table holds around 62,000 clones, less than 95% found once. This entry belongs to a study of preoperative IRX-2 immunotherapy in early breast cancer. Germline trimming cut 7 bases from V and 12 bases from J; bases unmatched to any gene: 14. CDR1 and CDR2 from the germline V gene are LNHDA and SQIVND (reference sequence). CDR3 length equals 14 residues. This sample's treatment: preoperative locoregional IRX-2 cytokine immunotherapy. This phase Ib study tested locoregional IRX-2 cytokine immunotherapy given before surgery.

This receptor was obtained from a human donor with breast cancer. This chain connects TRBV19 to TRBJ2-1, with 8 bases identical to TRBD1. This sample was gathered from a patient treated with IRX-2 immunotherapy. The CDR3 DNA reads as TGTGCCAGTACCCCGGGACAGGCCATAGAGGGGCAGTTCTTC. Its protein is CASTPGQAIEGQFF. The full variable domain, its missing parts supplied by reference TRBV19 and TRBJ2-1, is DGGITQSPKYLFRKEGQNVTLSCEQNLNHDAMYWYRQDPGQGLRLIYYSQIVNDFQKGDIAEGYSVSREKKESFPLTVTSAQKNPTAFYLCASTPGQAIEGQFFGPGTRLTVL.